This T cell receptor beta chain was observed in a study of cytomegalovirus exposure and HLA in healthy donors (TCRdb year 2017). Concerning the study at large: An earlier analysis of around 600 of the donors reported 250 to 350 Gb of sequence data and some 120 million unique TCR beta sequences from some 180 million T cells. An earlier analysis of fewer than 700 of the donors applied high-throughput TCR beta sequencing to assess whether each TCR beta V gene segment acted as functional or pseudogenic. Of the roughly 390 genotyped donors, about 84% fell in the genetic ancestry cluster associated with self-reported Caucasian donors. A later analysis re-analyzed previously published TCR beta repertoires from about 600 donors and added high-resolution HLA genotyping to study TCR occurrence patterns. To predict cytomegalovirus infection status, the study brought together high-throughput TCR immunosequencing, statistical association of individual TCRs with disease status, and machine learning. Among 398 genotyped donors of the cohort, an average of approximately 240,000 unique TCR beta nucleotide sequences were sequenced per donor, roughly a sixth of them non-productive. Class I and class II HLA loci were covered by the typing at four-digit resolution. Typing coverage varied by locus: roughly 629-640 donors for A, B, C, DRB1 and DQB1; roughly 510 for DQA1; approximately 570 for DPA1; fewer than 480 for DPB1. Donor age, sex, ethnicity and CMV serostatus were compiled alongside the repertoire data. About 330 gigabases of sequencing data and about 92 million unique TCR sequences made up an early release that covered approximately 620 HLA-typed donors. The T cell repertoires of around 730 subjects were profiled by immunosequencing and related to cytomegalovirus serostatus. Five DR-DQ haplotypes were handled as single units for association and clustering because linkage in the cohort was strong. In the later analysis, no new phenotypic data were used to find candidate immune exposures; instead, reliance was placed on TCR beta sequences and their occurrence across donors. A later genetic analysis took genome-wide SNP genotypes for about 65% of the 666 donors and used that subset as a discovery cohort. The study was designed to test whether signatures of past pathogen exposure could be identified by cataloging public T cell receptors. Along with the roughly 670-subject first cohort, a separate validation cohort of over a hundred different subjects was used. All discovery cohort repertoires had been generated on a single sequencing platform. The paper's findings and limits, for the study overall: About 17 rarely observed V segments, including chromosome 9 orphons, were excluded from the earlier analysis of about 610 of the donors because counts were too low. Across donors, most TCR sequences were observed very rarely, whereas some public TCRs were present in many individuals. Three of the identified cytomegalovirus-associated TCR beta chains were confirmed in vitro to be specific for cytomegalovirus antigens. A later genetic analysis associated a missense DCLRE1C variant with V-gene and J-gene trimming of TCR beta chains, and an independent cohort replicated the association. Correlated functional status among segregating V segments might be attributable to linkage disequilibrium, but an unknown experimental factor could not be ruled out. A later analysis associated 16,951 TCR beta sequences with specific HLA alleles at a false discovery rate of 0.05. In a later analysis, HLA-associated TCR beta chains showed more clonal expansion and lower generation probabilities than non-associated chains that were equally common. The study listed approximately 160 TCR beta chains as associated with cytomegalovirus. The authors suggested that the approach could potentially be extended to other disease states and immunological phenotypes. The classifier was reported to diagnose cytomegalovirus status with high specificity and sensitivity in both the original cohort and the validation cohort. In this cohort, only TCR beta chains were sequenced, and detectable features were limited by the absence of alpha or paired-chain data. Roughly uniform sequencing depth across donors was assumed in presence/absence analyses, although this assumption may not hold. A later genetic analysis reported fewer N-insertions in productive TCRs among donors in an Asian-associated ancestry cluster than the roughly 700-donor mean. A further reported finding was that TCR beta sequences accurately predicted the HLA-A and HLA-B alleles for most subjects in the first cohort. In an earlier analysis of under 600 of the donors, most TCR beta V segments were observed in productive rearrangements about 87% or about 30% of the time, broadly matching IMGT annotations. A later analysis reported that several top co-occurrence clusters appeared linked to parvovirus B19, influenza, CMV and Epstein-Barr virus. When HLA alleles, especially DR and DQ, strongly co-occurred, attributing TCR associations to individual alleles was difficult. Because some donors lacked HLA typing at each locus, the association tests relied only on the typed subset. In a later analysis, the rate of TCR association differed among HLA loci, with DRB1 alleles having the most associated TCRs and HLA-C alleles having the fewest. Most CMV-associated TCR beta chains appeared to be HLA-restricted in a later analysis, and the HLA associations seemed to be driven largely by CMV exposure. For the cohort, immune exposure information was limited to CMV serostatus. A cluster of highly shared sequence variants was judged likely to be a technical artifact of the sequencing pipeline.

On this clone: The antigen this receptor binds is unknown. No much larger clone is present one base from it, and per-base qualities are unavailable.

The cohort comprised several hundred healthy bone marrow donors. At the time of sampling, every cohort member was nominally healthy, though immune exposures that went unrecorded were likely present. The donor tested CMV seropositive, placing the donor among the 250 to 300 seropositive members of the cohort. A peripheral blood sample was provided by each donor, and peripheral blood mononuclear cells were used for TCR beta sequencing. The Qiagen DNeasy Blood Extraction Kit was used to extract genomic DNA from the blood cell samples. Receptor libraries were prepared by the immunoSEQ multiplex PCR assay. For the multiplex PCR, a mixture combining 60 forward primers for TCR Vbeta segments and 13 reverse primers for TCR Jbeta segments was used. The CDR3 region of rearranged TCR beta genes was amplified from genomic DNA with a multiplex PCR assay. Amplified TCR beta libraries were sequenced as 87-base-pair reads on the Illumina HiSeq System. On the study's bioinformatics: In a later analysis, some 80 million unique TCR beta chains were counted across the 650 to 700 repertoires, and around 10 million of these chains were shared by at least two donors. To remove PCR and sequencing errors, raw reads were error-corrected and collapsed into unique sequences using a nearest-neighbor algorithm that merged closely related sequences. To assign V, D and J gene segments, CDR3 sequences were aligned to IMGT reference sequences. For a sequence to be retained, a match of at least six nucleotides to both a V gene segment and a J gene segment was required. A rearrangement counted as productive if the CDR3 had no stop codons and remained in frame with V and J, and every other rearrangement counted as non-productive. Following IMGT convention, CDR3 was defined as the stretch from the second conserved V-encoded cysteine up to the conserved J-encoded phenylalanine. Sequences without an unambiguous match to a single V gene segment were excluded from the earlier analysis of 587 of the donors. An earlier analysis of a few hundred of the donors classified V segments as functional when productive rearrangements were above 56.7% and as segregating when the standard deviation between donors was above 5%. To diagnose cytomegalovirus status from the catalog of TCR beta chain sequences, a statistical classification framework was built. In a later analysis, TCR nucleotide sequences were compared against IMGT/GENE-DB human TR gene sequences so that V and J genes could be assigned. A later analysis assigned CDR3 sequences and most-parsimonious VDJ recombination scenarios with the TCRdist pipeline. In a later analysis, every TCR beta chain was defined by the combination of its CDR3 amino acid sequence and its V-gene family, and reads without a unique V-gene family were dropped. As a way to deal with suspected cross-contamination and a sequencing artifact, a later analysis dropped roughly 600 nucleotide sequences that were highly shared and had low generation probability. A later analysis calculated a clonal expansion index for each public chain from normalized within-repertoire ranks of inferred template counts. In a later analysis, generation probabilities were computed using a VDJ recombination model fitted to out-of-frame rearrangements, and the results were checked against IGoR. Hypergeometric tests were used in a later analysis to score TCR-TCR, TCR-HLA and TCR-CMV co-occurrence, with a repertoire-size bias correction applied to the TCR pairs. To estimate false discovery rates, a later analysis permuted the HLA or CMV assignments 20 times. In a later analysis, co-occurring TCRs were grouped with DBSCAN, and TCRdist sequence similarity was added when clustering was performed within HLA-allele-positive subsets. For co-occurrence clustering, repertoires with fewer than 30,000 or more than 120,000 public chains were excluded, along with roughly five repertoires with anomalous nucleotide sharing. TCRdb retrieved this table from immuneACCESS and kept in-frame rearrangements only. Not all clones are present; in checked studies, unresolved V genes account for under half, and no reason is known for the remainder. V and J calls and clone size are as listed in that table; D and trimming were resolved from the DNA. The sample yields 100,000 to 150,000 clones; 75% to 85% were counted once. The ten largest clones take up under 6% of the sample.

The TCR sequence derives from a woman in her thirties or forties in good health and CMV-seropositive. Input material: PBMCs.

The CDR3 protein is CASSPGTPSNEQYF. Read as DNA, the sequence is TGCGCCAGCAGTCCGGGGACACCCAGCAACGAGCAGTACTTC. In this chain, TRBV5-1 is recombined with TRBJ2-5; tentative D gene TRBD1, with 6 bases matching. Gene TRBJ2-7 matches the end of the DNA better, so the J call may be wrong. The CDR3, from cysteine to phenylalanine, totals 14 residues. Only CDR3 DNA is held: 42 bases, read in frame from base 1. CDR1 SGHRS and CDR2 YFSETQ are derived from the germline V gene.